A selection of T cell receptor beta chains follows, all from one sample in a study of T cells in Graves' hyperthyroidism and ophthalmopathy. Each CDR3 protein is one row after TCRdb ran MiXCR on the multiplex PCR reads. Seen here are tens of thousands of distinct CDR3 sequences, roughly 51% observed once, and the top ten hold around a third. Sequencing was carried out using peripheral blood or thyroid tissue (not recorded which). The origin of the receptors is a young man with Graves' hyperthyroidism. Each CDR3 is given with its conserved first and last residue. D genes are given only for firm matches. Some rows mark clone size as missing; the rest say once, few, many or name a class of expanded clone.

size	V	J	length	D	CDR3	DNA
NA	TRBV6-1	TRBJ2-7	13	NA	CASSVSVAYEQYF	TGTGCCAGCAGTGTATCTGTGGCCTACGAGCAGTACTTC
many	TRBV29-1	TRBJ2-7	16	TRBD2	CSVRPGTSGRLTEQYF	TGCAGCGTGAGGCCCGGGACTAGCGGGAGACTAACTGAGCAGTACTTC
NA	TRBV20-1	TRBJ2-7	11	TRBD1	CSADRGHEQYF	TGCAGTGCTGACAGGGGGCACGAGCAGTACTTC
NA	TRBV4-1	TRBJ2-7	14	NA	CASSLQTRAYEQYF	TGCGCCAGCAGCCTTCAGACACGCGCCTACGAGCAGTACTTC
NA	TRBV24-1	TRBJ1-5	14	TRBD1	CATGVDRANQPQHF	TGTGCCACCGGCGTGGACAGGGCCAATCAGCCCCAGCATTTT
many	TRBV5-1	TRBJ2-3	16	TRBD2	CASSTGLAGLTDTQYF	TGCGCCAGCAGCACGGGACTAGCGGGACTCACAGATACGCAGTATTTT
few	TRBV20-1	TRBJ2-1	13	NA	CSAREGPYNEQFF	TGCAGTGCTAGGGAGGGCCCCTACAATGAGCAGTTCTTC
many	TRBV29-1	TRBJ2-3	15	TRBD1	CSVTRDRDSTDTQYF	TGCAGCGTGACTCGGGACAGGGACAGCACAGATACGCAGTATTTT
many	TRBV6-2/TRBV6-3	TRBJ1-5	18	TRBD1	CASSYSLGQGDVNQPQHF	TGTGCCAGCAGTTACTCCTTGGGACAGGGGGACGTAAATCAGCCCCAGCATTTT
once	TRBV19	TRBJ2-1	15	TRBD2	CASTTLGTSGNEQFF	TGTGCCAGTACCACTCTCGGGACTAGCGGGAATGAGCAGTTCTTC
NA	TRBV15	TRBJ1-1	13	NA	CATYQQGNTEAFF	TGTGCCACCTATCAACAAGGGAACACTGAAGCTTTCTTT
NA	TRBV20-1	TRBJ2-6	14	NA	CSANPSSGANVLTF	TGCAGTGCTAACCCCAGCTCTGGGGCCAACGTCCTGACTTTC